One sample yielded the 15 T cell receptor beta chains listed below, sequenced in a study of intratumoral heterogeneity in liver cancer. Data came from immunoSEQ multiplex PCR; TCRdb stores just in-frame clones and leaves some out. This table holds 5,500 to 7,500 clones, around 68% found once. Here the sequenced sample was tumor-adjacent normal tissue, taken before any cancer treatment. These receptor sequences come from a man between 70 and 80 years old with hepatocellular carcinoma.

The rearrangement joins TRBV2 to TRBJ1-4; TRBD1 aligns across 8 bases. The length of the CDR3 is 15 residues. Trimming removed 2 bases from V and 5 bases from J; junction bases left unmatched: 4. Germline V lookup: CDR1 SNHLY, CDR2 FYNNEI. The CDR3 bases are TGTGCCAGCAGTGAAAGACAGGGGTTAAATGAAAAACTGTTTTTT. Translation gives CASSERQGLNEKLFF.

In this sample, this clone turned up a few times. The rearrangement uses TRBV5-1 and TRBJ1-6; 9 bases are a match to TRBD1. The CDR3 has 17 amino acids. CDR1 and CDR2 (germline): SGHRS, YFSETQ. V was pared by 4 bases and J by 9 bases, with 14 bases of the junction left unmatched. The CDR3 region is CASSPGTGTTNGSPLHF. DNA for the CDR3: TGCGCCAGCAGCCCCGGGACAGGGACTACCAATGGTTCACCCCTCCACTTT.

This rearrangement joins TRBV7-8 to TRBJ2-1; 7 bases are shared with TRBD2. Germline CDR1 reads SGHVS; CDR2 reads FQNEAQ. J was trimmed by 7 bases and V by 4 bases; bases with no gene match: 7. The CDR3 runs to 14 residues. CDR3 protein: CASSSGWGGNEQFF. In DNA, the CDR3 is TGTGCCAGCAGCTCGGGATGGGGGGGGAATGAGCAGTTCTTC. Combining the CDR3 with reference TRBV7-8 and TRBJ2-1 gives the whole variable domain GAGVSQSPRYKVAKRGQDVALRCDPISGHVSLFWYQQALGQGPEFLTYFQNEAQLDKSGLPSDRFFAERPEGSVSTLKIQRTQQEDSAVYLCASSSGWGGNEQFFGPGTRLTVL.

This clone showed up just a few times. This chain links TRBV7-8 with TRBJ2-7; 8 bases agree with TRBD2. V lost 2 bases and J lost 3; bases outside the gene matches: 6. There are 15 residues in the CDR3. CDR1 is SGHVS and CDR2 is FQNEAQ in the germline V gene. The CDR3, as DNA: TGTGCCAGCAGCTTAAGACGAGCGGGAGACTACGAGCAGTACGTC. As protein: CASSLRRAGDYEQYV.

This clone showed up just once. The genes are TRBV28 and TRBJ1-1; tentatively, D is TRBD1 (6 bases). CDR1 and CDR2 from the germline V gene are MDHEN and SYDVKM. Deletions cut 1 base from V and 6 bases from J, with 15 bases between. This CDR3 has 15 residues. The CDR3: CASSLSIRGGSEAFF. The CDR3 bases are TGTGCCAGCAGTTTATCAATTAGGGGGGGTTCTGAAGCTTTCTTT. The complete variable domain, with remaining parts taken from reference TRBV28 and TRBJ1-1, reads DVKVTQSSRYLVKRTGEKVFLECVQDMDHENMFWYRQDPGLGLRLIYFSYDVKMKEKGDIPEGYSVSREKKERFSLILESASTNQTSMYLCASSLSIRGGSEAFFGQGTRLTVV.

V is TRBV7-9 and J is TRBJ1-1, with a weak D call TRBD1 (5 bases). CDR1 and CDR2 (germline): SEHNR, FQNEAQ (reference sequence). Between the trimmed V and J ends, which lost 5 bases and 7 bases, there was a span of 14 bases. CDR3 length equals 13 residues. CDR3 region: CASSPVQDLEAFF. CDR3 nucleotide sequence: TGTGCCAGCAGCCCCGTACAGGATCTTGAAGCTTTCTTT. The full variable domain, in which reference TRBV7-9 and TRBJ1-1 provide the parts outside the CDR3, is DTGVSQNPRHKITKRGQNVTFRCDPISEHNRLYWYRQTLGQGPEFLTYFQNEAQLEKSRLLSDRFSAERPKGSFSTLEIQRTEQGDSAMYLCASSPVQDLEAFFGQGTRLTVV.

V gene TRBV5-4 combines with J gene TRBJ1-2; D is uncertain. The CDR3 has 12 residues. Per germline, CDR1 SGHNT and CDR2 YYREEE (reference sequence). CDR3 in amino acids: CVTADGGYGYTF. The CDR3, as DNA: TGTGTCACAGCGGACGGAGGCTATGGCTACACCTTC.

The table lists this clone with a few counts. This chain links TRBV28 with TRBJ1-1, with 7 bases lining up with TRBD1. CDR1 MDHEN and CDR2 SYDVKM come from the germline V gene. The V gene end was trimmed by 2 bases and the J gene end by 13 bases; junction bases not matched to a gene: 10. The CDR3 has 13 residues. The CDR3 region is CASSLRAAGGDFF. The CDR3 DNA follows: TGTGCCAGCAGTTTACGGGCGGCAGGGGGGGATTTCTTT.

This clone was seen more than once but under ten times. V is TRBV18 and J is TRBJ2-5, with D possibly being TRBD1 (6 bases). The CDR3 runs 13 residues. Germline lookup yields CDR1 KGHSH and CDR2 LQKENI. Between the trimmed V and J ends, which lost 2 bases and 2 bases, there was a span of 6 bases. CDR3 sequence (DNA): TGTGCCAGCTCACCAGGACAGCAAGAGACCCAGTACTTC. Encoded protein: CASSPGQQETQYF. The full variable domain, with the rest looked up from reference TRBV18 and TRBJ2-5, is NAGVMQNPRHLVRRRGQEARLRCSPMKGHSHVYWYRQLPEEGLKFMVYLQKENIIDESGMPKERFSAEFPKEGPSILRIQQVVRGDSAAYFCASSPGQQETQYFGPGTRLLVL.

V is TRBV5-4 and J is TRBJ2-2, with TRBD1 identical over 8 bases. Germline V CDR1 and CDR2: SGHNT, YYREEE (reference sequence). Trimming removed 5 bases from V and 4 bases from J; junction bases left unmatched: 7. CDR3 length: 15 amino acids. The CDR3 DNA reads TGTGCCAGCAGTCGGACAGGGCGGGGCACCGGGGAGCTGTTTTTT. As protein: CASSRTGRGTGELFF.

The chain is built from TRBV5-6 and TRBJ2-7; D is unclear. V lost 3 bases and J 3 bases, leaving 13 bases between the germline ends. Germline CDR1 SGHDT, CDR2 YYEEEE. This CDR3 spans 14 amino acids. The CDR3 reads CASSSTDLHYEQYV. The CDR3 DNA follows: TGTGCCAGCAGCTCCACCGACCTTCACTACGAGCAGTACGTC.

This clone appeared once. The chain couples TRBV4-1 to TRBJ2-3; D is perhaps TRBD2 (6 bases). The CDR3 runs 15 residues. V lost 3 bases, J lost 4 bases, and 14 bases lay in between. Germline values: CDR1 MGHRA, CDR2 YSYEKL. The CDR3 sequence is CASSQAGSRADTQYF. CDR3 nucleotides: TGCGCCAGCAGCCAGGCCGGGAGCCGAGCAGATACGCAGTATTTT.

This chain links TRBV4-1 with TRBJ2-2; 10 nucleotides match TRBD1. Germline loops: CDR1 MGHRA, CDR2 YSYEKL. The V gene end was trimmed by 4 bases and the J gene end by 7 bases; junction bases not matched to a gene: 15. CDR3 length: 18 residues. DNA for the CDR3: TGCGCCAGCAGCCGCGTGGTATGGACAGGGGGGGTGAACGGGGAGCTGTTTTTT. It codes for CASSRVVWTGGVNGELFF.

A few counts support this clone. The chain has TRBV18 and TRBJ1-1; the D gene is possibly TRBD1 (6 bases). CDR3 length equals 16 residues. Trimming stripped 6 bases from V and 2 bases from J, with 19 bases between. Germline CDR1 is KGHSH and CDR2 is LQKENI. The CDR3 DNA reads TGTGCCAGCTCGCCTACAGGGAGGAATGAAAACACTGAAGCTTTCTTT. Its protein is CASSPTGRNENTEAFF.

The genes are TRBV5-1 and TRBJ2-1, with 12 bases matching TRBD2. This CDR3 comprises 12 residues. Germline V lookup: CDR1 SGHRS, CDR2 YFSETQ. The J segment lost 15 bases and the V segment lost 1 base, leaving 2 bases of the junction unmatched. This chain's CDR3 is CASSLTSGGLFF. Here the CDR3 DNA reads TGCGCCAGCAGCTTGACTAGCGGGGGGTTGTTCTTC.